These 17 T cell receptor beta chains originate from one sample sequenced in a study of control samples from healthy donors and cancer patients (TCRdb year 2020). The method behind the library was the immunoSEQ multiplex PCR assay. TCRdb re-hosts the immuneACCESS table, in-frame sequences only. Its copies lack some clones; in the studies checked, an unresolved V gene accounts for under half of them, and the cause for the rest is not known. The sample table contains about 50,000 clones; only one count was recorded for almost 96% of them. 1.5% to 2% of the sample is taken by the ten largest. The specimen was blood. The receptor source for this set is a woman aged 25-40 years in good health.

The V and J genes are TRBV27 and TRBJ2-7; TRBD2 agrees at 7 bases. Germline V CDR1 and CDR2: MNHEY, SMNVEV (reference sequence). The CDR3 loop spans 16 amino acids. J was trimmed by 5 bases and V by 4 bases; bases with no gene match: 14. The CDR3 loop is CASSSREMGIVDEQYF. CDR3 nucleotide sequence: TGTGCCAGCAGTTCGCGGGAGATGGGTATCGTTGACGAGCAGTACTTC.

The chain couples TRBV28 to TRBJ2-7, with D uncertain. V was trimmed by 6 bases and J by 7 bases, leaving 16 bases between them. Germline CDR1 and CDR2: MDHEN and SYDVKM. The CDR3 runs 13 residues. The CDR3 nucleotides read TGTGCCAGCAGCCCGTCTAGTTCCGGGGAGCAGTACTTC. Encoded protein: CASSPSSSGEQYF.

This chain connects TRBV6-1 to TRBJ1-4; D is uncertain. The germline V gene has CDR1 MNHNS and CDR2 SASEGT. The CDR3 has 13 residues. Trimming shortened V by 1 base and J by 7 bases, and 7 bases separated the two germline ends. CDR3 nucleotides: TGTGCCAGCAGTGAAGTCTGGGTTGAAAAACTGTTTTTT. Its translation is CASSEVWVEKLFF.

The rearrangement uses TRBV7-3 and TRBJ2-2; no clear D. The CDR3 sequence is 14 residues long. CDR1 is SGHTA, CDR2 FQGTGA, per germline. The germline V and J ends were trimmed by 2 bases and 6 bases, with 10 bases remaining between them. The CDR3 is CASSLGGRPGELFF. In nucleotides, the CDR3 is TGTGCCAGCAGCTTAGGCGGCCGGCCCGGGGAGCTGTTTTTT.

This clone was observed a single time. V and J are TRBV6-5 and TRBJ1-2; TRBD1 matches 7 bases. V dropped 6 bases and J dropped 3; count of bases not matched to a gene: 10. The V gene's germline CDR1 is MNHEY and CDR2 SVGAGI. The CDR3 runs 15 residues. In nucleotides, the CDR3 is TGTGCCAGCAGCCTCAACAGGGGCTCAGACTATGGCTACACCTTC. This sequence encodes CASSLNRGSDYGYTF.

This sequence joins TRBV28 and TRBJ1-5, with TRBD1 as a possible D gene (5 bases). V lost 5 bases to trimming and J lost 0 bases, with 14 bases between them. CDR3 length: 16 amino acids. The germline V gene encodes CDR1 MDHEN and CDR2 SYDVKM. The CDR3, as DNA: TGTGCCAGCAGTGCTAGGACGACAGTTAGCAATCAGCCCCAGCATTTT. It specifies CASSARTTVSNQPQHF.

The V and J genes are TRBV5-4 and TRBJ2-1; 14 positions match TRBD2. Looked up from germline, CDR1 is SGHNT and CDR2 is YYREEE (reference sequence). This CDR3 is built from 16 residues. J lost 8 bases, V lost 3 bases, and 7 bases had no gene match. CDR3 residues: CASSSKTSGRGDEQFF. Here the CDR3 DNA reads TGTGCCAGCAGCTCAAAGACTAGCGGGAGGGGCGATGAGCAGTTCTTC. Looking up the rest from reference TRBV5-4 and TRBJ2-1 gives the full variable domain: ETGVTQSPTHLIKTRGQQVTLRCSSQSGHNTVSWYQQALGQGPQFIFQYYREEENGRGNFPPRFSGLQFPNYSSELNVNALELDDSALYLCASSSKTSGRGDEQFFGPGTRLTVL.

This rearrangement joins TRBV27 to TRBJ2-7; the D is unclear. Germline CDR1 MNHEY, CDR2 SMNVEV (reference sequence). CDR3 length equals 14 residues. The V end was cut by 0 bases, the J end by 1 base, with 7 bases between. CDR3 residues: CASSLSSRSYEQYF. The CDR3 DNA is TGTGCCAGCAGTTTATCTAGCAGGTCCTACGAGCAGTACTTC.

The chain carries TRBV6-5 and TRBJ1-1; D call uncertain. The CDR3 spans 13 residues. The V end was cut by 7 bases, the J end by 3 bases, with 12 bases between. The germline gives CDR1 MNHEY, CDR2 SVGAGI. The CDR3 nucleotides are TGTGCCAGCACCTCCCCCCCCCACACTGAAGCTTTCTTT. Translation: CASTSPPHTEAFF.

This sequence joins TRBV19 and TRBJ2-1; the D gene is possibly TRBD2 (6 bases). The CDR3 has 13 residues. With 3 bases removed from V and 5 bases from J, the gap between germline ends came to 8 bases. Germline CDR1 and CDR2: LNHDA and SQIVND (reference sequence). This CDR3 is CASSIGGNNEQFF. As DNA, the CDR3 is TGTGCCAGTAGTATTGGGGGGAACAATGAGCAGTTCTTC.

In DNA, the CDR3 is TGTGCCAGCAAATCTAGCGGGAGCCCAGCCTACGAGCAGTACTTC. Translated, it gives CASKSSGSPAYEQYF. The rearrangement uses TRBV2 and TRBJ2-7; 10 bases are shared with TRBD2. Germline CDR1 SNHLY, CDR2 FYNNEI. CDR3 length equals 15 residues. V shed 7 bases, J shed 2 bases, and the junction held 8 bases outside the gene matches.

This chain links TRBV25-1 with TRBJ2-1; D remains ambiguous. Per the germline V gene, CDR1 is MGHDK and CDR2 is SYGVNS. The V end lost 7 bases, the J end lost 2 bases, and 18 bases lay between the germline ends. CDR3 size: 16 residues. The CDR3 reads CASTASYRMTYNEQFF. Here the CDR3 DNA reads TGTGCCAGCACTGCCTCCTATAGGATGACCTACAATGAGCAGTTCTTC.

The CDR3 DNA sequence: TGTGCCAGCAGCTACGGACAGGGCACTGAAGCTTTCTTT. This encodes CASSYGQGTEAFF. The chain combines TRBV12-3 or TRBV12-4 with TRBJ1-1; 8 nucleotides line up with TRBD1. The V and J ends lost 6 bases and 4 bases, in that order; junction bases with no gene match: 4. The length of the CDR3 is 13 residues.

The rearrangement links TRBV28 to TRBJ2-1; perhaps TRBD1 as D (5 bases). Trimming removed 3 bases at V and 6 bases at J, with 24 bases between. Germline CDR1 MDHEN, CDR2 SYDVKM. This CDR3 is built from 18 residues. CDR3 coding DNA: TGTGCCAGCAGTTTCAGGATGGGTCAGGCAGGGCTCGTCAATGAGCAGTTCTTC. It yields the protein CASSFRMGQAGLVNEQFF.

The chain is built from TRBV18 and TRBJ2-2; the match to TRBD2 covers 10 bases. Losses at the gene ends were 5 bases for V and 6 bases for J; bases not matched to a gene: 9. This CDR3 comprises 16 residues. Germline V gene data show CDR1 as KGHSH and CDR2 as LQKENI. The CDR3 DNA reads TGTGCCAGCTCATCGAGGACTAGCGGCCAGGCCGGGGAGCTGTTTTTT. It codes for CASSSRTSGQAGELFF.

This chain uses TRBV10-3 with TRBJ2-1; TRBD2 matches at 13 bases. This CDR3 is 19 amino acids long. CDR1 is ENHRY, CDR2 SYGVKD, per germline. Trimming at V came to 8 bases and at J to 0 bases, leaving 13 bases not matched to a gene. This CDR3 is CAIRGGLAGAGRSYNEQFF. The CDR3 region has the DNA TGTGCCATCCGGGGCGGACTAGCGGGAGCCGGGCGCTCCTACAATGAGCAGTTCTTC.

The gene calls are TRBV28 and TRBJ1-1; D not resolved. V lost 7 bases and J lost 5, with 14 bases in between. CDR3 length equals 13 residues. Germline V gene data show CDR1 as MDHEN and CDR2 as SYDVKM. In DNA, the CDR3 is TGTGCCAGCACCTCGGAGGCGGGGACTGAAGCTTTCTTT. As protein: CASTSEAGTEAFF. The full variable domain, rest sourced from reference TRBV28 and TRBJ1-1, is DVKVTQSSRYLVKRTGEKVFLECVQDMDHENMFWYRQDPGLGLRLIYFSYDVKMKEKGDIPEGYSVSREKKERFSLILESASTNQTSMYLCASTSEAGTEAFFGQGTRLTVV.